Below, 2 T cell receptor beta chains from the same sample are listed, as sequenced in a study of T cells in Graves' hyperthyroidism and ophthalmopathy. Amplified TCR beta CDR3 regions derived from RNA transcripts. RT-PCR in the first round (using the HTBI primer set) targeted the TCR CDR3. Each CDR3 protein is one row after TCRdb ran MiXCR on the multiplex PCR reads. The sample lists a few hundred thousand distinct CDR3 sequences, approximately 15% occurring once. The sequencing input was blood. These receptors were collected from a woman aged 18-29 years with Graves' hyperthyroidism.

With regard to this clonotype: A much bigger clone sits one base away, suggesting this may be a read error. V and J are TRBV10-3 and TRBJ2-2; 10 nucleotides agree with TRBD2. CDR1 is ENHRY and CDR2 is SYGVKD in the germline V gene. Trimming at V came to 8 bases and at J to 4 bases, leaving 4 bases not matched to a gene. CDR3 length: 14 residues. The DNA of the CDR3 is TGTGCCATCGATAGCGGGAGGCCCACCGGGGAGCTGTTTTTT. Translation gives CAIDSGRPTGELFF.

This sequence joins TRBV5-1 and TRBJ2-5; D call uncertain. The germline V and J ends were trimmed by 0 bases and 1 base, with 7 bases remaining between them. CDR3 size: 14 residues. Germline V lookup: CDR1 SGHRS, CDR2 YFSETQ. The CDR3 protein is CASSLDGIQETQYF. DNA for the CDR3: TGCGCCAGCAGCTTGGATGGCATCCAAGAGACCCAGTACTTC.